The next 5 T cell receptor beta chains were all read from a single sample in a study of control samples from healthy donors and cancer patients. The protocol was immunoSEQ multiplex PCR, while the TCRdb copy is restricted to in-frame clones and leaves out a portion. In the table there are 85,000 to 110,000 clones, 85% to 90% of which are singletons. Sequenced input: PBMCs. The source is a man aged 55 to 70 with lung cancer.

The chain has TRBV19 and TRBJ2-4, with D maybe TRBD1 (5 bases). The CDR3 consists of 16 residues. Germline V gene data show CDR1 as LNHDA and CDR2 as SQIVND (reference sequence). The germline V and J ends were trimmed by 1 base and 0 bases, with 10 bases remaining between them. CDR3 DNA sequence: TGTGCCAGTAGTATAGCCCGACAGCTAGCCAAAAACATTCAGTACTTC. This translates into CASSIARQLAKNIQYF.

This sequence joins TRBV24-1 and TRBJ1-2; the D gene is possibly TRBD1 (6 bases). Trimming shortened V by 4 bases and J by 5 bases, and 16 bases separated the two germline ends. The CDR3 is 15 residues long. Germline V gene sequence: CDR1 KGHDR, CDR2 SFDVKD. Written as DNA, the CDR3 is TGTGCCACCAGTGAGGGAAAGCAGGGGTCTTATGGCTACACCTTC. This gives the protein CATSEGKQGSYGYTF.

This chain uses TRBV9 with TRBJ1-1, with D maybe TRBD1 (6 bases). The ends were cut back, 2 bases at V and 4 bases at J, with 15 bases in the middle. CDR3 size: 15 residues. Per the germline V gene, CDR1 is SGDLS and CDR2 is YYNGEE. DNA of the CDR3: TGTGCCAGCAGCGTCAGGGGAACACCGTTCACTGAAGCTTTCTTT. Translating gives CASSVRGTPFTEAFF.

This chain links TRBV6-5 with TRBJ2-5; D remains ambiguous. CDR3 length: 13 amino acids. Germline V gives CDR1 MNHEY, CDR2 SVGAGI. The germline V and J ends were trimmed by 4 bases and 4 bases, with 10 bases remaining between them. CDR3 region: CASSWSPGETQYF. Here the CDR3 DNA reads TGTGCCAGCAGTTGGTCGCCCGGAGAGACCCAGTACTTC.

This chain links TRBV20-1 with TRBJ1-2, with no clear D. Germline V gene data show CDR1 as DFQATT and CDR2 as SNEGSKA (reference sequence). This CDR3 comprises 11 residues. Deletions cut 6 bases from V and 7 bases from J, with 12 bases between. The CDR3 sequence: CSASFPSGYTF. As DNA, the CDR3 is TGCAGTGCCTCTTTTCCTTCTGGCTACACCTTC.